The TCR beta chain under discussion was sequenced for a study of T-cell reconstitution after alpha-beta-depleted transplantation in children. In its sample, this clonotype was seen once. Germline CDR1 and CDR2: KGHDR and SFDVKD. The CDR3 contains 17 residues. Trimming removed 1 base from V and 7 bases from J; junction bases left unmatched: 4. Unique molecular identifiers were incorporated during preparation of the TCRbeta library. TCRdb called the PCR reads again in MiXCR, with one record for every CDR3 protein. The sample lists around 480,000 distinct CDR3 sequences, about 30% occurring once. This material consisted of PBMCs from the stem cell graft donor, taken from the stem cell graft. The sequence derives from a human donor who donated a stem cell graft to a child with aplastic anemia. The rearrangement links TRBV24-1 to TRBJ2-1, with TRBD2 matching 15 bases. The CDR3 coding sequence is TGTGCCACCAGTGATTTCCCCGGGACTAGCGGGGGGAATGAGCAGTTCTTC. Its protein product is CATSDFPGTSGGNEQFF.